This T cell receptor (beta chain) is from a study of blood T cell repertoires in COVID-19. At the level of the study: The origin of the acute and convalescent COVID-19 samples was the United States, Italy and Spain. The analysed material was cDNA or gDNA that came from T cells, B-cell-depleted T cells, or PBMCs.

As processed by the authors: Cell counts per sample came from amplifying reference gene primers. Assay used: immunoSEQ multiplex PCR; TCRdb lists only in-frame clones, some missing. Clonal size and the V and J genes are those of that table, whereas D and trimming came from the DNA. The sample carries tens of thousands of clones, about 80% recorded once. Trimming took 2 bases from V and 7 from J, leaving 11 bases between them. CDR3 length: 14 amino acids. CDR1 is MNHEY and CDR2 is SMNVEV in the germline V gene (reference sequence). This receptor was obtained from a man in his 60s with acute or convalescent COVID-19. The chain employs TRBV27 and TRBJ1-4, with D possibly matching TRBD1 (5 bases). The material sequenced was peripheral blood. The CDR3 spells CASSLSWGGEKLFF. Here the CDR3 DNA reads TGTGCCAGCAGTTTAAGTTGGGGGGGTGAAAAACTGTTTTTT.